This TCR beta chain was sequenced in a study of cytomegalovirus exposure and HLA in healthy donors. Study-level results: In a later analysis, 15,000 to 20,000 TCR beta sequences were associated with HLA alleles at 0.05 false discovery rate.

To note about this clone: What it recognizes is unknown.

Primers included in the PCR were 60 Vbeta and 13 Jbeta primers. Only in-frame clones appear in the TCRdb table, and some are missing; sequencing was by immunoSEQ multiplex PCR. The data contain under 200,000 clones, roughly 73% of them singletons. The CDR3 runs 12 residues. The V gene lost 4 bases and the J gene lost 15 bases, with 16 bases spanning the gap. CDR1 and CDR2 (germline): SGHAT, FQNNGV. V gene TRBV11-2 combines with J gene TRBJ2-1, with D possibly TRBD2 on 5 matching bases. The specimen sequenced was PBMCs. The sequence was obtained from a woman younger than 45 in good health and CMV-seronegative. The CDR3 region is CASSSIAIQRFF. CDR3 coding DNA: TGTGCCAGCAGCTCGATAGCGATTCAGCGGTTCTTC.